What follows describes a single T cell receptor beta chain. Its cognate antigen is unknown. This sample stems from a study of CD8+ T cells in alopecia areata. RNA was isolated and reverse transcribed to cDNA, the sequencing template. Libraries were prepared by immunoSEQ multiplex PCR; TCRdb keeps only in-frame clonotypes and omits some of them. This sample has under 200,000 clones, with just over 65% found just once. Treatment here: oral pan-JAK inhibitor, 5-10 mg twice daily. Both peripheral blood and punch biopsies of lesional scalp skin were obtained from patients who had alopecia areata. This CDR3 has 14 residues. Trimming shortened V by 7 bases and J by 5 bases, and 14 bases separated the two germline ends. Germline CDR1 is SNHLY and CDR2 is FYNNEI. Findings and limits, study-wide: Lesional scalp, especially alopecia totalis/universalis, showed higher clonality than normal scalp.

The material sequenced was CD4+ T cells sorted from blood, taken at week 4, from a patient treated with tofacitinib. The chain links TRBV2 to TRBJ1-4; TRBD1 might be the D (5 bases). The clonotype was recovered from a human donor with alopecia areata. CDR3 DNA sequence: TGTGCCAGCACCAGAGGACAACCAAATGAAAAACTGTTTTTT. It is translated as CASTRGQPNEKLFF.